A selection of T cell receptor beta chains follows, all from one sample in a study of blood T cell repertoires in COVID-19. Clones were sequenced by immunoSEQ multiplex PCR, and TCRdb holds only the in-frame ones, with some missing. The top ten hold roughly 11% of the sample, which has 150,000 or so clones, approximately 78% seen once. The specimen sequenced was peripheral blood. The receptors shown here come from a human donor in a cohort sampled during active COVID-19. The CDR3 runs from the conserved cysteine through the conserved F or W.

>TRBV19
CASRSGVRYTF
>TRBV5-4
CASSASGQSFNEKLFF
>TRBV16
CASSQAGGTDTQYF
>TRBV7-8
CASSLGLAGGTTDTQYF
>TRBV28
CASRDYFDGYTF
>TRBV4-1
CASSPLTQQGVSPLHF
>TRBV5-1
CASSLGQGSGSPLHF
>TRBV5-5
CASSAHRNTEAFF
>TRBV27
CASSLFFRDTQYF
>TRBV30
CAWRLAGDTGELFF
>TRBV5-1
CASSLAEGLKETQYF
>TRBV6-1
CASSAQGSSSYNEQFF
>TRBV28
CASTRGGVRDRAEAFF
>TRBV27
CASSSGDSLYGYTF
>TRBV10-3
CAISEMTSGYQGEQFF
>TRBV5-6
CASRSGWEGTEAFF
>TRBV7-3
CASSLNPGALGAQYF
>TRBV6-2/TRBV6-3
CASSLGEATEAFF
>TRBV7-8
CASSRSTSGGVIYEQYF
>TRBV12-3/TRBV12-4
CASGLRTEAFF
>TRBV27
CASSHRQGVSGELFF
>TRBV6-5
CASSGGARTGELFF
>TRBV9
CASSFGTSGSVETQYF
>TRBV7-7
CASSLRVGSGSAEETQYF
>TRBV7-8
CASSSTKTGTGDNTQYF
>TRBV3-1/TRBV3-2
CASSQGFRGRNTGELFF
>TRBV2
CASRQGLRLNEKLFF
>TRBV28
CASSYPSAADNEQFF
>TRBV6-5
CASRSDRGPLGEQYF
>TRBV7-9
CASSSQRGGQETQYF
>TRBV24-1
CATSLTGTREETQYF
>TRBV28
CASSSGQGGYQPQHF
>TRBV4-3
CASSQEVAVSSYEQYF
>TRBV27
CASSPGHRTDTQYF
>TRBV11-1
CASSAGGLGTEAFF
>TRBV4-3
CASSQDIGGHYGYTF
>TRBV28
CASSSTGAYGYTF
>TRBV19
CASTRTGPFTTNQPQHF
>TRBV30
CAWRFDYGYTF
>TRBV4-3
CASSQASGGGGNTGELFF
>TRBV3-1/TRBV3-2
CASERGSQETQYF
>TRBV7-2
CASSLSGNRADTQYF
>TRBV28
CASSQQGGFYEQYF
>TRBV5-1
CASSSGSPSGNTIYF
>TRBV30
CAWSVYRDRGAGANVLTF
>TRBV9
CASSATGQLNEKLFF
>TRBV5-6
CASSLAYGNEQFF
>TRBV11-2
CASSSQGAGGYEQFF
>TRBV11-3
CASSFAGVTYNEQFF
>TRBV5-6
CASSPDFATGELFF
>TRBV3-1/TRBV3-2
CASSASGYNEQFF
>TRBV19
CASSIVDSYSNQPQHF
>TRBV3-1/TRBV3-2
CASSQDTGWGALKNTEAFF
>TRBV11-2
CASSSLRDRVGHTIYF
>TRBV10-1
CASSESITGTDTQYF